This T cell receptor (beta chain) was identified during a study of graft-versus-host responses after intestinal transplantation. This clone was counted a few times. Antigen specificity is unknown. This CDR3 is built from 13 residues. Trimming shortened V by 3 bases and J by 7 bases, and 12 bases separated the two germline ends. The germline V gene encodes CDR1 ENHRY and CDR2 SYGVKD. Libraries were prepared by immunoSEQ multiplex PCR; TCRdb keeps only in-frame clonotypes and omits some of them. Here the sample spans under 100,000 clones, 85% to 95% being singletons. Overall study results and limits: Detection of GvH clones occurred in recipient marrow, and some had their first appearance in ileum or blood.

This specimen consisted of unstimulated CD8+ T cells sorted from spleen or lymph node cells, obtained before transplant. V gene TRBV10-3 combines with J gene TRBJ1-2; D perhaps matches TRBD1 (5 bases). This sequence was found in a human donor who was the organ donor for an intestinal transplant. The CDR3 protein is CAISDGGARGYTF. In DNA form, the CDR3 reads TGTGCCATCAGTGATGGTGGGGCACGTGGCTACACCTTC.